This T cell receptor beta chain was sequenced in a study of OX40 agonist ivuxolimab in advanced cancers. About the research overall: The study gave patients intravenous ivuxolimab at 0.01 to 10 mg/kg every 2 weeks.

This table comes from immunoSEQ multiplex PCR, and its TCRdb copy is limited to in-frame clones, with some not included. The repertoire has approximately 80,000 clones, 90% of them found once; the top ten carry less than 0.35%. The V gene end was trimmed by 0 bases and the J gene end by 3 bases; junction bases not matched to a gene: 5. CDR1 and CDR2 from the germline V gene are SGHRS and YFSETQ. The CDR3 consists of 16 residues. This sequence joins TRBV5-1 and TRBJ2-7, with 11 bases aligning to TRBD1. The origin of this receptor is an adult with an advanced solid tumor such as melanoma, head and neck, liver or kidney cancer. The starting material was CD4+ or CD8+ T cells sorted from blood, obtained in a trial of the OX40 agonist ivuxolimab. The CDR3 sequence: CASSLASGQGVYEQYF. In DNA, the CDR3 is TGCGCCAGCAGCTTGGCGTCGGGACAGGGGGTCTACGAGCAGTACTTC.